Listed here are 10 T cell receptor beta chains from one sample, sequenced in a study of T cells in localized non-small cell lung cancer. Method: immunoSEQ multiplex PCR; TCRdb's copy keeps in-frame clones and lacks some. In the table there are over a thousand clones, 20% to 30% of which are singletons. The sequencing here drew on normal lung tissue next to the tumor, taken before any cancer treatment. The receptors shown here come from a female donor of 60 years or more with stage I lung adenocarcinoma.

Within the sample, this clone is large. The gene calls are TRBV19 and TRBJ1-1; D unclear. V was trimmed by 8 bases and J by 3 bases, leaving 13 bases between them. CDR1 is LNHDA and CDR2 is SQIVND in the germline V gene (reference sequence). The CDR3 sequence is 13 residues long. CDR3 protein: CASARPFDTEAFF. For the CDR3, the DNA is TGTGCCAGTGCGCGGCCCTTTGACACTGAAGCTTTCTTT.

The chain employs TRBV6-8 and TRBJ2-7; 8 nucleotides agree with TRBD2. The CDR3 spans 15 residues. Germline values: CDR1 MNHGY, CDR2 SAAAGT. V lost 5 bases, J lost 3 bases, and 9 bases stayed unmatched. The CDR3 is CASSRSLGGDYEQYF. The CDR3 coding sequence is TGTGCCAGCAGTCGGTCCCTCGGGGGGGACTACGAGCAGTACTTC.

The V call is TRBV6-8, the J call TRBJ1-3, with D unresolved. The CDR3 loop spans 13 amino acids. The V end was cut by 6 bases, the J end by 6 bases, with 12 bases between. Germline CDR1 is MNHGY and CDR2 is SAAAGT. The CDR3 DNA reads as TGTGCCAGCAGGGACCCCCTTGCAAACACCATATATTTT. Translating it yields CASRDPLANTIYF.

The V gene is TRBV19, the J gene TRBJ1-2, with a possible D match to TRBD1 (6 bases). Germline loops: CDR1 LNHDA, CDR2 SQIVND (reference sequence). This CDR3 is 13 amino acids long. V was shortened by 2 bases and J by 7 bases, with 11 bases between the two germline ends. CDR3 DNA: TGTGCCAGTAGTATAACACAGGGCAGTGGCTACACCTTC. Its translation: CASSITQGSGYTF.

The chain joins TRBV19 to TRBJ2-7; D ambiguous. Deletions cut 1 base from V and 2 bases from J, with 6 bases between. CDR3 length: 13 residues. Germline lookup yields CDR1 LNHDA and CDR2 SQIVND (reference sequence). CDR3 nucleotides: TGTGCCAGTAGTATAGGACTGACCTACGAGCAGTACTTC. Translating gives CASSIGLTYEQYF.

This clone was detected only a few times. This rearrangement joins TRBV19 to TRBJ1-1; TRBD1 might be the D (5 bases). Per germline, CDR1 LNHDA and CDR2 SQIVND (reference sequence). The CDR3 runs 14 residues. The V end lost 3 bases, the J end lost 1 base, and 9 bases lay between the germline ends. The CDR3 DNA is TGTGCCAGTAGTATCCCGACAGAGAACACTGAAGCTTTCTTT. It yields the protein CASSIPTENTEAFF.

The chain couples TRBV11-3 to TRBJ2-1, with TRBD1 matching 9 bases. The V gene end was trimmed by 3 bases and the J gene end by 7 bases; junction bases not matched to a gene: 10. CDR3 length: 16 residues. Germline CDR1 SGHNT, CDR2 YENEEA. The CDR3 DNA reads as TGTGCCAGCAGCTTGGCCGGGACAGGGAGCCTTAATGAGCAGTTCTTC. Protein product: CASSLAGTGSLNEQFF.

This clone is judged medium-sized (0.01 to 0.1%). The gene calls are TRBV6-8 and TRBJ2-7; D gene uncertain. The V end lost 2 bases, the J end lost 3 bases, and 14 bases lay between the germline ends. The CDR3 runs 15 residues. In germline, CDR1 is MNHGY, CDR2 SAAAGT. The chain's CDR3 is CASSYRVSGIYEQYF. In DNA, the CDR3 is TGTGCCAGCAGTTACAGGGTTAGTGGCATCTACGAGCAGTACTTC.

A few counts support this clone. The chain is built from TRBV9 and TRBJ2-4; tentatively, D is TRBD1 (6 bases). The CDR3 sequence is 13 residues long. Trimming took 6 bases from V and 3 from J, leaving 10 bases between them. The germline V gene encodes CDR1 SGDLS and CDR2 YYNGEE. The CDR3 is CASIPGDKNIQYF. The DNA of the CDR3 is TGTGCCAGCATTCCAGGGGACAAAAACATTCAGTACTTC.

This chain joins TRBV18 and TRBJ1-5; no reliable D call. This CDR3 has 14 residues. V was cut by 2 bases and J by 11 bases, with 16 bases left in between. Germline assignment: CDR1 KGHSH and CDR2 LQKENI. The CDR3 region is CASSPTATGSAQHF. As DNA, the CDR3 is TGTGCCAGCTCACCAACGGCGACGGGTTCAGCCCAGCATTTT.